This T cell receptor (beta chain) is drawn from a study of cytomegalovirus exposure and HLA in healthy donors. Study-wide points: One later analysis reportedly identified an Asian-associated ancestry cluster that showed fewer N-insertions than the approximately 700-donor mean. Within an earlier analysis, most TCR beta V segments proved productive either about 87% or about 30% of the time. Certain indistinguishable V segments, among them TRBV6-2 and TRBV6-3, were excluded. In a later analysis, common viral pathogens appeared linked to several of the most significant clusters.

A word on this clone: Its matching antigen is unknown.

Per the germline V gene, CDR1 is SQVTM and CDR2 is ANQGSEA. Trimming removed 8 bases from V and 5 bases from J, with 19 bases in between. CDR3 length: 13 residues. Researchers ran the PCR with 60 Vbeta and 13 Jbeta primers. This table comes from immunoSEQ multiplex PCR, and its TCRdb copy is limited to in-frame clones, with some not included. This table holds tens of thousands of clones, approximately 82% found once. The sequencing sample was made of PBMCs. The TCR was taken from a man aged 35 to 55 in good health and CMV-seronegative. J is TRBJ2-7 and V is TRBV29-1; maybe TRBD1 (6 bases). The CDR3 here is CSPELTGGDEQYF. DNA for the CDR3: TGCAGCCCAGAATTGACAGGAGGTGACGAGCAGTACTTC.